The rows below give T cell receptor beta chains drawn from one sample of a study of blood T cell repertoires in COVID-19. Profiled with immunoSEQ multiplex PCR; TCRdb holds only in-frame clones, not every one. The sample consists of over 200,000 clones, around four fifths of them appearing once. Source material: peripheral blood. Source of these receptors: a woman older than 75 with active or convalescent COVID-19. Both conserved end residues are part of each CDR3. The D gene is left open where the match is weak. Size tells how often a clone was seen (once, few, many) or the class of an expanded clone, and some rows leave it out.

clone_size: .
j_call: TRBJ1-1
cdr3_length: 15
d_call: TRBD1
v_call: TRBV11-2
cdr3_nt: TGTGCCAGCAGCGCGGGACAGGGGCTAAACACTGAAGCTTTCTTT
cdr3_aa: CASSAGQGLNTEAFF

clone_size: few
j_call: TRBJ2-7
cdr3_length: 15
d_call: TRBD1
v_call: TRBV18
cdr3_nt: TGTGCCAGCTCACCACGGGACAGCCTTTCCTACGAGCAGTACTTC
cdr3_aa: CASSPRDSLSYEQYF

clone_size: once
j_call: TRBJ2-7
cdr3_length: 19
d_call: TRBD2
v_call: TRBV7-2
cdr3_nt: TGTGCCAGCAGCTTAGTAGATTTTAGCGGGGGCCTCTACTCCTACGAGCAGTACTTC
cdr3_aa: CASSLVDFSGGLYSYEQYF

clone_size: .
j_call: TRBJ2-1
cdr3_length: 13
d_call: .
v_call: TRBV6-5
cdr3_nt: TGTGCCAGCAGAGGGGGGGTATACAATGAGCAGTTCTTC
cdr3_aa: CASRGGVYNEQFF

clone_size: .
j_call: TRBJ2-3
cdr3_length: 19
d_call: TRBD2
v_call: TRBV4-2
cdr3_nt: TGTGCCAGCAGCCGCAATGTTGGCGGGGGGCAGACTAGCACAGATACGCAGTATTTT
cdr3_aa: CASSRNVGGGQTSTDTQYF

clone_size: .
j_call: TRBJ1-1
cdr3_length: 15
d_call: TRBD1
v_call: TRBV19
cdr3_nt: TGTGCCAGTAGTAGGGTCGTCGACAGGGACGCTGAAGCTTTCTTT
cdr3_aa: CASSRVVDRDAEAFF

clone_size: once
j_call: TRBJ1-4
cdr3_length: 15
d_call: TRBD1
v_call: TRBV18
cdr3_nt: TGTGCCAGCTCACTAACAGGGGCGACCAATGAAAAACTGTTTTTT
cdr3_aa: CASSLTGATNEKLFF

clone_size: .
j_call: TRBJ2-1
cdr3_length: 16
d_call: TRBD2
v_call: TRBV5-4
cdr3_nt: TGTGCCAGCAGCCGGGGGGGGGCCCTGGGCTACAATGAGCAGTTCTTC
cdr3_aa: CASSRGGALGYNEQFF

clone_size: .
j_call: TRBJ2-5
cdr3_length: 13
d_call: .
v_call: TRBV30
cdr3_nt: TGTGCCTGGAGTGTTACCAGTCAAGAGACCCAGTACTTC
cdr3_aa: CAWSVTSQETQYF

clone_size: .
j_call: TRBJ2-7
cdr3_length: 14
d_call: .
v_call: TRBV11-1
cdr3_nt: TGTGCCAGCAGCCCCAGGGACTGGTCCTACGAGCAGTACTTC
cdr3_aa: CASSPRDWSYEQYF

clone_size: .
j_call: TRBJ2-7
cdr3_length: 14
d_call: TRBD1
v_call: TRBV5-1
cdr3_nt: TGCGCCAGCAGCTCCTCGGGACAGGGTGACGAGCAGTACTTC
cdr3_aa: CASSSSGQGDEQYF

clone_size: .
j_call: TRBJ2-5
cdr3_length: 14
d_call: .
v_call: TRBV5-4
cdr3_nt: TGTGCCAGCAGCTTGGCGGGGGTCCAAGAGACCCAGTACTTC
cdr3_aa: CASSLAGVQETQYF

clone_size: .
j_call: TRBJ2-2
cdr3_length: 15
d_call: TRBD1
v_call: TRBV6-6
cdr3_nt: TGTGCCAGCTCATTCGGGACAGGGCCCACCGGGGAGCTGTTTTTT
cdr3_aa: CASSFGTGPTGELFF

clone_size: .
j_call: TRBJ1-6
cdr3_length: 16
d_call: .
v_call: TRBV11-3
cdr3_nt: TGTGCCAGCAGCCAACCTCGCGGCTCCTATAATTCACCCCTCCACTTT
cdr3_aa: CASSQPRGSYNSPLHF

clone_size: .
j_call: TRBJ1-4
cdr3_length: 17
d_call: TRBD1
v_call: TRBV4-2
cdr3_nt: TGTGCCAGCAGCCAAGGAGAGGCGGACAGGGCTAGTGAAAAACTGTTTTTT
cdr3_aa: CASSQGEADRASEKLFF

clone_size: .
j_call: TRBJ2-1
cdr3_length: 15
d_call: TRBD2
v_call: TRBV6-5
cdr3_nt: TGTGCCAGCAGCTACCCCGCTAGCGGGAACAATGAGCAGTTCTTC
cdr3_aa: CASSYPASGNNEQFF

clone_size: many
j_call: TRBJ2-2
cdr3_length: 17
d_call: TRBD2
v_call: TRBV5-1
cdr3_nt: TGCGCCAGCAGGTTGGGGAGCGCCCTAGCGGGGCACGGGGAGCTGTTTTTT
cdr3_aa: CASRLGSALAGHGELFF

clone_size: .
j_call: TRBJ2-2
cdr3_length: 17
d_call: TRBD2
v_call: TRBV24-1
cdr3_nt: TGTGCCACCAGTGACCCTATAGCGGGGGGGAGAACCGGGGAGCTGTTTTTT
cdr3_aa: CATSDPIAGGRTGELFF

clone_size: few
j_call: TRBJ1-2
cdr3_length: 16
d_call: .
v_call: TRBV4-3
cdr3_nt: TGCGCCAGCAGCCAAGATCTAGCCAACTTGAACTATGGCTACACCTTC
cdr3_aa: CASSQDLANLNYGYTF

clone_size: few
j_call: TRBJ1-3
cdr3_length: 15
d_call: .
v_call: TRBV6-5
cdr3_nt: TGTGCCAGCAGTCCGGTCGGTCCCCCTGGAAACACCATATATTTT
cdr3_aa: CASSPVGPPGNTIYF

clone_size: .
j_call: TRBJ2-7
cdr3_length: 11
d_call: .
v_call: TRBV10-1
cdr3_nt: TGCGCCAGCAAATCGGGCTACGAGCAGTACTTC
cdr3_aa: CASKSGYEQYF

clone_size: .
j_call: TRBJ2-7
cdr3_length: 16
d_call: TRBD2
v_call: TRBV6-6
cdr3_nt: TGTGCCAGCAGTTACCCTAGCGGGAAAAGCTCCTACGAGCAGTACTTC
cdr3_aa: CASSYPSGKSSYEQYF

clone_size: .
j_call: TRBJ2-3
cdr3_length: 16
d_call: TRBD2
v_call: TRBV7-2
cdr3_nt: TGTGCCAGCAGCTTAGTGAGGCGGGAGGGTCTGGATACGCAGTATTTT
cdr3_aa: CASSLVRREGLDTQYF

clone_size: .
j_call: TRBJ2-3
cdr3_length: 15
d_call: .
v_call: TRBV5-5
cdr3_nt: TGTGCCAGCAGCTTGATTAGCGGTTTCACAGATACGCAGTATTTT
cdr3_aa: CASSLISGFTDTQYF

clone_size: .
j_call: TRBJ1-2
cdr3_length: 15
d_call: .
v_call: TRBV28
cdr3_nt: TGTGCCAGCAGTTTCCAGGACAGAGCTAACTATGGCTACACCTTC
cdr3_aa: CASSFQDRANYGYTF

clone_size: .
j_call: TRBJ1-1
cdr3_length: 15
d_call: .
v_call: TRBV10-3
cdr3_nt: TGTGCCATCAGTGCAGAACGAGGAGGGACCACTGAAGCTTTCTTT
cdr3_aa: CAISAERGGTTEAFF

clone_size: once
j_call: TRBJ1-1
cdr3_length: 15
d_call: TRBD1
v_call: TRBV18
cdr3_nt: TGTGCCAGCTCACCTCTACAGGGGATAAACACTGAAGCTTTCTTT
cdr3_aa: CASSPLQGINTEAFF

clone_size: .
j_call: TRBJ1-3
cdr3_length: 15
d_call: .
v_call: TRBV7-2
cdr3_nt: TGTGCCAGCAGCCCCCAAGCTGGTGCCGGTGGCACCATATATTTT
cdr3_aa: CASSPQAGAGGTIYF

clone_size: .
j_call: TRBJ1-2
cdr3_length: 14
d_call: .
v_call: TRBV30
cdr3_nt: TGTGCCTGGAGTCTGAAAGGCGGGGAGGGCGGCTACACCTTC
cdr3_aa: CAWSLKGGEGGYTF

clone_size: .
j_call: TRBJ2-5
cdr3_length: 16
d_call: TRBD2
v_call: TRBV18
cdr3_nt: TGTGCCAGCTCACCACTAGCGGGGGGGAACCAAGAGACCCAGTACTTC
cdr3_aa: CASSPLAGGNQETQYF

clone_size: .
j_call: TRBJ2-2
cdr3_length: 16
d_call: TRBD1
v_call: TRBV25-1
cdr3_nt: TGTGCCAGCAGTGAACCCGGACAGGGGGCAACCGGGGAGCTGTTTTTT
cdr3_aa: CASSEPGQGATGELFF

clone_size: .
j_call: TRBJ2-5
cdr3_length: 12
d_call: .
v_call: TRBV12-3/TRBV12-4
cdr3_nt: TGTGCCAGCAGCCCGAAGGGGGAGACCCAGTACTTC
cdr3_aa: CASSPKGETQYF

clone_size: .
j_call: TRBJ1-2
cdr3_length: 13
d_call: .
v_call: TRBV15
cdr3_nt: TGTGCCACCAGCAGCCTACAGTTGTATGGCTACACCTTC
cdr3_aa: CATSSLQLYGYTF

clone_size: few
j_call: TRBJ1-2
cdr3_length: 15
d_call: .
v_call: TRBV9
cdr3_nt: TGTGCCAGCAGCGCATACAGACAGTCTAACTATGGCTACACCTTC
cdr3_aa: CASSAYRQSNYGYTF

clone_size: .
j_call: TRBJ2-5
cdr3_length: 14
d_call: .
v_call: TRBV5-4
cdr3_nt: TGTGCCAGCAGCCCTATTAACAGCGGGGAGACCCAGTACTTC
cdr3_aa: CASSPINSGETQYF

clone_size: once
j_call: TRBJ2-7
cdr3_length: 16
d_call: TRBD2
v_call: TRBV7-8
cdr3_nt: TGTGCCAGCAGCATTGGACTAGCGGGGGGGCTATACGAGCAGTACTTC
cdr3_aa: CASSIGLAGGLYEQYF

clone_size: .
j_call: TRBJ2-1
cdr3_length: 16
d_call: TRBD1
v_call: TRBV25-1
cdr3_nt: TGTGCCAGCAGTACCCCGACAGGGGACTCCTACAATGAGCAGTTCTTC
cdr3_aa: CASSTPTGDSYNEQFF

clone_size: .
j_call: TRBJ2-1
cdr3_length: 15
d_call: TRBD2
v_call: TRBV7-3
cdr3_nt: TGTGCCAGCAGCTTGGGACTAGCGGGAGGGGGTGAGCAGTTCTTC
cdr3_aa: CASSLGLAGGGEQFF

clone_size: .
j_call: TRBJ2-3
cdr3_length: 15
d_call: TRBD2
v_call: TRBV7-2
cdr3_nt: TGTGCCAGCAGTTCCAGCGGGAGGTGGACAGATACGCAGTATTTT
cdr3_aa: CASSSSGRWTDTQYF

clone_size: .
j_call: TRBJ1-1
cdr3_length: 13
d_call: .
v_call: TRBV19
cdr3_nt: TGTGCCAGTAGGGACGGACTGGAGACTGAAGCTTTCTTT
cdr3_aa: CASRDGLETEAFF

clone_size: .
j_call: TRBJ2-3
cdr3_length: 15
d_call: .
v_call: TRBV15
cdr3_nt: TGTGCCACCAGCCTGAGGAGGGGCAATACAGATACGCAGTATTTT
cdr3_aa: CATSLRRGNTDTQYF

clone_size: .
j_call: TRBJ1-2
cdr3_length: 18
d_call: TRBD1
v_call: TRBV27
cdr3_nt: TGTGCCAGCAGTACTGACAGGGGGCGGGCAGGGTTCATTGAGGGCTACACCTTC
cdr3_aa: CASSTDRGRAGFIEGYTF

clone_size: .
j_call: TRBJ1-1
cdr3_length: 15
d_call: .
v_call: TRBV28
cdr3_nt: TGTGCCAGCACCCCCGGGGGAAGGGGAGGGACTGAAGCTTTCTTT
cdr3_aa: CASTPGGRGGTEAFF

clone_size: .
j_call: TRBJ2-7
cdr3_length: 17
d_call: .
v_call: TRBV5-1
cdr3_nt: TGCGCCAGCAGCGCGAAGGGCGCGGCGGGCCTCTCCTACGAGCAGTACTTC
cdr3_aa: CASSAKGAAGLSYEQYF

clone_size: .
j_call: TRBJ1-1
cdr3_length: 14
d_call: .
v_call: TRBV5-4
cdr3_nt: TGTGCCAGCAGCTTGAACCACATGAACACTGAAGCTTTCTTT
cdr3_aa: CASSLNHMNTEAFF

clone_size: .
j_call: TRBJ1-6
cdr3_length: 13
d_call: TRBD1
v_call: TRBV9
cdr3_nt: TGTGCCAGCAGTCCCACAGGGGAGTCACCCCTCCACTTT
cdr3_aa: CASSPTGESPLHF

clone_size: .
j_call: TRBJ2-5
cdr3_length: 15
d_call: .
v_call: TRBV29-1
cdr3_nt: TGCAGCGTTGCCCGATTCGGGAGTAACCAAGAGACCCAGTACTTC
cdr3_aa: CSVARFGSNQETQYF